This TCR beta chain was identified during a study of T cell clonotyping in hematopoietic cell transplantation. The CDR3 is made up of 14 amino acids. V was cut by 2 bases and J by 7 bases, with 11 bases left in between. The germline CDR1 and CDR2 sequences are MNHNY and SVGAGI (reference sequence). The table came from immunoSEQ multiplex PCR; TCRdb's copy has only in-frame clones and leaves some out. The data contain about 6,800 clones, 80% to 90% of them singletons. Indicated time point: recipient sample about 28 days before transplant, after cytoreduction. The sample consisted of peripheral blood mononuclear cells, taken before stem cell transplant. The sequence was collected from a man aged 30-40 years with acute myeloid leukemia. Some clones in this sample may be carry-over from other donors' samples. The chain employs TRBV6-6 and TRBJ2-2; no clear D gene. CDR3 in DNA: TGTGCCAGCAGTTACCGTGGGGTGATCGGGGAGCTGTTTTTT. Translating it yields CASSYRGVIGELFF.